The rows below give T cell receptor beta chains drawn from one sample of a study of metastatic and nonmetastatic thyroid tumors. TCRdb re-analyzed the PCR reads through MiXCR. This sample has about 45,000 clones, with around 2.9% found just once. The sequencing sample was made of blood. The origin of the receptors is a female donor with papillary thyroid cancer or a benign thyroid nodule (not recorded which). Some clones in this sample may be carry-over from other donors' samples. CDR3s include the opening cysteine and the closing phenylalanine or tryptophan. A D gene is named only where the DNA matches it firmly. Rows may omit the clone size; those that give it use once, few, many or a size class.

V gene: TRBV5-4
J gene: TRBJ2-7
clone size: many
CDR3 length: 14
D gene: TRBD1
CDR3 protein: CASSFVGQGREQYF
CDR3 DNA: TGTGCCAGCAGCTTTGTCGGACAGGGACGCGAGCAGTACTTC

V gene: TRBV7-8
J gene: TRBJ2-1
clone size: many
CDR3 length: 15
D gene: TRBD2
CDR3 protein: CASSQSGGNYNEQFF
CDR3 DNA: TGTGCCAGCAGCCAGAGCGGGGGAAACTACAATGAGCAGTTCTTC

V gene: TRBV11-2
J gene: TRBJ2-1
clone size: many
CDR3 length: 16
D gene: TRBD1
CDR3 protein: CASSLGRQGPQSEQFF
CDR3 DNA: TGTGCCAGCAGCTTAGGCCGACAGGGCCCCCAGAGTGAGCAGTTCTTC

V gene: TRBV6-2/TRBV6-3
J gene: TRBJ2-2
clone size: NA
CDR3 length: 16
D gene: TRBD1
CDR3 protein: CASISVDRLNTGELFF
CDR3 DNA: TGTGCCAGCATTTCCGTGGACAGGTTGAACACCGGGGAGCTGTTTTTT

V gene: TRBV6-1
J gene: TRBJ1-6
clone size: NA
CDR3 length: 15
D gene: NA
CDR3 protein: CASSEMGQDNSPLHF
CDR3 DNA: TGTGCCAGCAGTGAAATGGGTCAAGACAATTCACCCCTCCACTTT

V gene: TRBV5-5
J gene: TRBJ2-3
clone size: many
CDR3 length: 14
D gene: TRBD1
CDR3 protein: CASIRDRSTDTQYF
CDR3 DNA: TGTGCCAGCATACGGGACAGAAGCACAGATACGCAGTATTTT

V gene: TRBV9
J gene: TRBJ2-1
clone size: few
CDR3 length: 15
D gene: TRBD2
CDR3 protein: CASSVTSGDYNEQFF
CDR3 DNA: TGTGCCAGCAGCGTGACTAGCGGAGACTACAATGAGCAGTTCTTC

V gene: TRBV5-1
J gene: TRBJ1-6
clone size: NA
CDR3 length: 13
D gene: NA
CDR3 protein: CASSETRHSPLHF
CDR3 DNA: TGCGCCAGCAGCGAGACAAGGCATTCACCCCTCCACTTT

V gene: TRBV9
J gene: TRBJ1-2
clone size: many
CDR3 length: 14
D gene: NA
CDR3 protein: CASSPHTRTATFTF
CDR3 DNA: TGTGCCAGCAGCCCCCATACTAGGACAGCCACGTTCACCTTC

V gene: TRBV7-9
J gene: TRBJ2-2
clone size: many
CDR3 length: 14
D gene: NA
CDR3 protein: CASSSPSRTGELFF
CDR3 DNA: TGTGCCAGCAGCTCCCCCTCAAGGACCGGGGAGCTGTTTTTT

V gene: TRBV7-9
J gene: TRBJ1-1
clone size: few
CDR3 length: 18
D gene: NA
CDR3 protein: CASSSTAGGGRLNTEAFF
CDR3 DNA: TGTGCCAGCAGCTCAACTGCCGGGGGGGGGCGGCTGAACACTGAAGCTTTCTTT

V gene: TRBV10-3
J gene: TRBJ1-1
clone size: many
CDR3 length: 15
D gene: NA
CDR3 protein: CAISDSSYGNTEAFF
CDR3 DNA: TGTGCCATCAGTGATTCGAGCTACGGGAACACTGAAGCTTTCTTT

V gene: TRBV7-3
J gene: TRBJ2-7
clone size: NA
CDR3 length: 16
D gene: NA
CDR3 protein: CASSLFREGLLREQYF
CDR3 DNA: TGTGCCAGCAGCTTATTCCGTGAGGGGTTATTGAGGGAGCAGTACTTC

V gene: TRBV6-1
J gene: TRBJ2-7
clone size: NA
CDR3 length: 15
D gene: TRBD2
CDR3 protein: CASSERTSGSYEQYF
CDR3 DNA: TGTGCCAGCAGTGAAAGGACTAGCGGGAGCTACGAGCAGTACTTC

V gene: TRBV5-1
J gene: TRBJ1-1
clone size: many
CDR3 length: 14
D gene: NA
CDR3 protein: CASRVQGIGTEAFF
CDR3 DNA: TGCGCCAGCAGAGTACAGGGAATAGGCACTGAAGCTTTCTTT

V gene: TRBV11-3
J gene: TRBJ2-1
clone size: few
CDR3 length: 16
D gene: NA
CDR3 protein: CASSYRGAIGYNEQFF
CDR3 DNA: TGTGCCAGCAGCTACCGCGGGGCTATCGGATACAATGAGCAATTCTTC

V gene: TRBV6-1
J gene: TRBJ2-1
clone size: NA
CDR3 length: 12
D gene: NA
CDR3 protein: CASPLGANEQFF
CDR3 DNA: TGTGCCAGTCCTCTCGGGGCCAATGAGCAGTTCTTC

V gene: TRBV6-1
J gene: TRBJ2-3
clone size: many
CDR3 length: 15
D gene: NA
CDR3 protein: CASSEGAGDADTQYF
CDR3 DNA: TGTGCCAGCAGTGAAGGGGCCGGGGATGCAGATACGCAGTATTTT

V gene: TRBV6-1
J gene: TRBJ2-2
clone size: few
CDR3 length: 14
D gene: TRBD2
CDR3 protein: CATPGLGHTGELFF
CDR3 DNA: TGTGCCACCCCGGGACTAGGCCACACCGGGGAGCTGTTTTTT

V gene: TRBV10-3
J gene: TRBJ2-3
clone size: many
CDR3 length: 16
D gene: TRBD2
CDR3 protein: CAISDPGLADTDTQYF
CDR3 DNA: TGTGCCATCAGTGATCCGGGACTAGCGGACACAGATACGCAGTATTTT

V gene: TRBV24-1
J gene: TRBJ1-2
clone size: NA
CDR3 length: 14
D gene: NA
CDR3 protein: CATSDAGPNYGYTF
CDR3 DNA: TGTGCCACCAGTGACGCAGGCCCAAACTATGGCTACACCTTC

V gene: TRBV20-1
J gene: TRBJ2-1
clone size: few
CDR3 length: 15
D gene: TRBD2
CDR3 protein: CSARDVSGGWNEQFF
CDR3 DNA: TGCAGTGCTAGAGATGTGAGCGGGGGGTGGAATGAGCAGTTCTTC

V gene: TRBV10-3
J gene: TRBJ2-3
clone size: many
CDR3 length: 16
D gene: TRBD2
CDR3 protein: CAISPTSGSLLDTQYF
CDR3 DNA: TGTGCCATCAGCCCCACTAGCGGGAGTCTTTTAGATACGCAGTATTTT

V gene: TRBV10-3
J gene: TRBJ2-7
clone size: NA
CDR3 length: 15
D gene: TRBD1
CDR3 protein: CAISESTGASYEQYF
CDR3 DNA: TGTGCCATCAGTGAGTCGACAGGGGCCTCCTACGAGCAGTACTTC

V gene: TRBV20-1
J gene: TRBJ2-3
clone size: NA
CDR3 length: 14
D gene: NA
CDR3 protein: CSAIQGLGTDTQYF
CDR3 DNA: TGCAGTGCCATACAGGGTCTCGGTACAGATACGCAGTATTTT

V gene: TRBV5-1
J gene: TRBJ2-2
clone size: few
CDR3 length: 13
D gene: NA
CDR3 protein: CASSLGSSRELFF
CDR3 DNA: TGCGCCAGCAGCTTGGGCTCGTCCCGGGAGCTGTTTTTT

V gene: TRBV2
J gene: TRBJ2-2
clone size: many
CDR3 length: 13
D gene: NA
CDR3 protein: CASSDHRAGELFF
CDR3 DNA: TGTGCCAGCAGTGACCACAGGGCTGGGGAGCTGTTTTTT

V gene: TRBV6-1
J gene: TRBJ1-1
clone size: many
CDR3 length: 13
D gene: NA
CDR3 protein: CASILGGPGEAFF
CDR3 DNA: TGTGCCAGCATCCTTGGGGGGCCCGGTGAAGCTTTCTTT

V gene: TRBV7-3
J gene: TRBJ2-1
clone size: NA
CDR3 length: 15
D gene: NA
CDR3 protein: CASSLSLGSQNEQFF
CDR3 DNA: TGTGCCAGCAGCTTATCCCTCGGGAGCCAGAATGAGCAGTTCTTC

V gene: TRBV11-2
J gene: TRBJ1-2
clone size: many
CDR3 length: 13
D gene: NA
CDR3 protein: CASSLDGVVPGTF
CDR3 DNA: TGTGCCAGCAGCTTAGATGGGGTGGTCCCCGGCACCTTC

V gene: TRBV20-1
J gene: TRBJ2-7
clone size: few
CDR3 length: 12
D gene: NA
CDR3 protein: CSARSRDFEQYF
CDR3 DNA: TGCAGTGCTAGGAGCCGGGATTTCGAGCAGTACTTC

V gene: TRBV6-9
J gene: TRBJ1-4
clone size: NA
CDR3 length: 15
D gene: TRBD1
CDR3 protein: CASSYTTGSNEKLFF
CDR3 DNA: TGTGCCAGCAGTTACACGACAGGGTCTAATGAAAAACTGTTTTTT

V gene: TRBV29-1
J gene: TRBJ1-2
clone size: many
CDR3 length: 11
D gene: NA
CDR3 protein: CSVGRGSGYTF
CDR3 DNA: TGCAGCGTTGGTCGGGGATCCGGCTACACCTTC

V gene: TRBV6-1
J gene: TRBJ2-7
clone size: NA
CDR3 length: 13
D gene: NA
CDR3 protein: CASRATGSYEQYF
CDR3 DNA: TGTGCCAGCAGGGCAACAGGGTCCTACGAGCAGTACTTC

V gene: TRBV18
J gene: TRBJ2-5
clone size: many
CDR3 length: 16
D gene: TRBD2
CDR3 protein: CASSSGLAGAGETQYF
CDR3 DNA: TGTGCCAGCTCATCAGGACTAGCGGGAGCCGGCGAGACCCAGTACTTC

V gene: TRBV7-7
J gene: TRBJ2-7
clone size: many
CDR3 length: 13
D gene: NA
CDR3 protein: CASSLVGGGEQYF
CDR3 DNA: TGTGCTAGCAGCTTAGTTGGAGGGGGGGAGCAGTACTTC

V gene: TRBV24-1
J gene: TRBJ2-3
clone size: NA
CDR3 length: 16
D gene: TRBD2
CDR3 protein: CATSKTSGIWTDTQYF
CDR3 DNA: TGTGCCACCTCCAAGACTAGCGGGATCTGGACAGATACGCAGTATTTT

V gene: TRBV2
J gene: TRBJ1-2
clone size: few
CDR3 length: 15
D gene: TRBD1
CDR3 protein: CASSEGAGQHYGYTF
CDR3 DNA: TGTGCCAGCAGTGAGGGGGCGGGACAGCACTATGGCTACACCTTC

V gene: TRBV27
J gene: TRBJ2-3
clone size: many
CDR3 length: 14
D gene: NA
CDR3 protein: CASSLGLAADTQYF
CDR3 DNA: TGTGCCAGCAGTTTAGGGTTAGCAGCAGATACGCAGTATTTT

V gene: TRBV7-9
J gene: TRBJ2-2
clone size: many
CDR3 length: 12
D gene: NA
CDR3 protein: CASSSNSGELFF
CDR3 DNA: TGTGCCAGCAGCTCCAATTCCGGGGAGCTGTTTTTT

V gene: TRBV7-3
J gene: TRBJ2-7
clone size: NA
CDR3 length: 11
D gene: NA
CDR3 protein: CASGESSEQYF
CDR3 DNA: TGTGCCAGCGGGGAATCGTCCGAGCAGTACTTC

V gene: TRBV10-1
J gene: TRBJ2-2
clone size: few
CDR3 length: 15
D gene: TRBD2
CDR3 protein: CASSEGTSDTGELFF
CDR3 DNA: TGCGCCAGCAGTGAGGGGACTAGCGACACCGGGGAGCTGTTTTTT

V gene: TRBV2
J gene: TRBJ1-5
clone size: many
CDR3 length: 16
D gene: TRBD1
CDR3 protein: CASSLSGRGWNQPQHF
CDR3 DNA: TGTGCCAGCAGCCTGTCGGGCAGGGGGTGGAATCAGCCCCAGCATTTT

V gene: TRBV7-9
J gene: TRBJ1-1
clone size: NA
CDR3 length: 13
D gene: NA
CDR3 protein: CASSFSGSTEAFF
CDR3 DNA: TGTGCCAGCAGCTTTTCAGGGTCCACTGAAGCTTTCTTT

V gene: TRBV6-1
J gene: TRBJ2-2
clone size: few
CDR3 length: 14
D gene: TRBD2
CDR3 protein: CASQREGETGELFF
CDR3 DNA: TGTGCCAGCCAGCGGGAGGGCGAGACCGGGGAGCTGTTTTTT

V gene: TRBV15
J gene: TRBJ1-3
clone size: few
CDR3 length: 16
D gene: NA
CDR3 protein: CATTPPGVARGNTIYF
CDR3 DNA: TGTGCCACCACCCCCCCGGGGGTCGCCCGGGGAAACACCATATATTTT

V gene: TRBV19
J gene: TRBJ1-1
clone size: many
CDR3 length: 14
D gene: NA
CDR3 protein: CASSPGRGVPEAFF
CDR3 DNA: TGTGCCAGTAGCCCGGGCCGAGGGGTCCCTGAAGCTTTCTTT

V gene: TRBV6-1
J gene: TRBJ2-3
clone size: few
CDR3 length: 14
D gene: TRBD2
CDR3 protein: CASSWGGVTDTQYF
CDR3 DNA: TGTGCCAGCAGCTGGGGGGGGGTCACAGATACGCAGTATTTT

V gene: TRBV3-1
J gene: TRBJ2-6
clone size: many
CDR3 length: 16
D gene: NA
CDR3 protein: CASSPLGMAGANVLTF
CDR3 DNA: TGTGCCAGCAGCCCCTTAGGGATGGCTGGGGCCAACGTCCTGACTTTC